This T cell receptor (beta chain) was identified during a study of T cell repertoires in cytomegalovirus infection. Findings of the study overall: There were HLA-C-restricted CMV-specific TCR beta clonotypes dominating the ex vivo response.

TCRdb called the reads again in MiXCR, with one record for every CDR3 protein. The data show fewer than 1,000,000 distinct CDR3 sequences, approximately 31% seen once. This clonotype was counted between two and nine times. The antigen is undetermined. This CDR3 is 14 amino acids long. The germline gives CDR1 MNHEY, CDR2 SMNVEV (reference sequence). Germline trimming cut 4 bases from V and 8 bases from J; bases unmatched to any gene: 10. This chain links TRBV27 with TRBJ1-2; the match to TRBD1 covers 7 bases. This specimen consisted of cultured CD8+ T cells from PBMCs, obtained from culture after CMV antigen stimulation. The source is a human donor in good health (CMV status not recorded). Some clones in this sample may be carry-over from other donors' samples. The CDR3 sequence is CASSWGRQGSGYTF. The DNA of the CDR3 is TGTGCCAGCAGTTGGGGCCGACAGGGATCGGGCTACACCTTC.